This T cell receptor beta chain was documented in a study of PD-1 blockade in classical Hodgkin lymphoma. Study summary: The nivolumab dose that patients received was 3 mg/kg, given intravenously every 2 weeks.

The protocol was immunoSEQ multiplex PCR, while the TCRdb copy is restricted to in-frame clones and leaves out a portion. The data show about 12,000 clones, with roughly 80% seen just once and 25% held by the top ten. Each patient relapsed following autologous stem cell transplantation, and prior brentuximab vedotin exposure differed. The CDR3 sequence is 14 residues long. Germline V CDR1 and CDR2: LNHDA, SQIVND (reference sequence). Trimming stripped 8 bases from V and 3 bases from J, with 14 bases between. Remarks on this clone: Antigen: not known.

Study-level findings and limits: CD4+ but not CD8+ TCR diversity rose significantly by C4D1.

The rearrangement links TRBV19 to TRBJ2-1; TRBD1 or TRBD2 may be the D gene (7 bases each). This TCR derives from a human donor with classical Hodgkin lymphoma. This specimen consisted of peripheral blood mononuclear cells (PBMCs), obtained at baseline. The CDR3: CASCPGGDYNEQFF. The CDR3 DNA follows: TGTGCCAGTTGCCCAGGGGGGGACTACAATGAGCAGTTCTTC. The whole variable domain, filled in from reference TRBV19 and TRBJ2-1, reads DGGITQSPKYLFRKEGQNVTLSCEQNLNHDAMYWYRQDPGQGLRLIYYSQIVNDFQKGDIAEGYSVSREKKESFPLTVTSAQKNPTAFYLCASCPGGDYNEQFFGPGTRLTVL.